This is a list of T cell receptor beta chains from one sample in a study of molecular identifiers for immune sequencing clone quantification. TCRdb itself ran the PCR reads through MiXCR, one entry per CDR3 protein. The repertoire holds approximately 630,000 distinct CDR3 sequences, with about 25% as singletons. The specimen was naive CD8+ T cells from blood, with Jurkat cell RNA spiked in. The receptors stem from a human donor in good health. Some libraries in this study had Jurkat cell RNA spiked in. CDR3s include the opening cysteine and the closing phenylalanine or tryptophan. D genes are given only for firm matches. Some rows mark clone size as missing; the rest say once, few, many or name a class of expanded clone.

>many|TRBD1|TRBV27|TRBJ2-7
CASSPGQGFYEQYF
TGTGCCAGTAGTCCGGGACAGGGTTTCTACGAGCAGTACTTC
>many|.|TRBV14|TRBJ2-4
CASSQIAGTRAFLGNF
TGTGCCAGCAGCCAAATAGCCGGGACTCGCGCTTTCCTAGGAAACTTC
>.|.|TRBV20-1|TRBJ1-6
CSARDDRSSYNSPLHF
TGCAGTGCTAGAGATGATCGGAGCTCCTATAATTCACCCCTCCACTTT
>few|TRBD1|TRBV30|TRBJ2-7
CAWSPGQGTYEQYF
TGTGCCTGGAGTCCGGGACAGGGAACGTACGAGCAGTACTTC
>.|.|TRBV25-1|TRBJ2-3
CASSGPGWADTQYF
TGTGCCAGCAGTGGGCCGGGGTGGGCAGATACGCAGTATTTT
>.|.|TRBV19|TRBJ2-7
CASSTFGLTGQLYEQYF
TGTGCCAGTAGTACCTTCGGCCTAACAGGGCAGTTATACGAGCAGTACTTC
>many|.|TRBV4-1|TRBJ1-6
CASSQDHAYNSPLHF
TGCGCCAGCAGCCAAGATCACGCCTATAATTCACCCCTCCACTTT
>.|TRBD1|TRBV12-3/TRBV12-4|TRBJ2-5
CASSGQGKETQYF
TGTGCCAGCAGCGGACAGGGGAAAGAGACCCAGTACTTC
>.|TRBD2|TRBV27|TRBJ2-7
CASSWGLAGPYEQYF
TGTGCCAGCAGTTGGGGACTAGCTGGGCCCTACGAGCAGTACTTC
>many|TRBD1|TRBV29-1|TRBJ2-3
CSVPGQGSDTQYF
TGCAGCGTTCCGGGACAGGGGTCAGATACGCAGTATTTT
>many|TRBD2|TRBV5-8|TRBJ2-3
CASSLETSGVTDTQYF
TGTGCCAGCAGCTTAGAGACTAGCGGGGTCACAGATACGCAGTATTTT
>.|.|TRBV7-9|TRBJ2-2
CASSLPSGELFF
TGTGCCAGCAGCCTTCCCTCCGGGGAGCTGTTTTTT
>many|TRBD2|TRBV7-3|TRBJ2-2
CASSLTAGENTGELFF
TGTGCCAGCAGCTTAACAGCGGGGGAGAACACCGGGGAGCTGTTTTTT
>many|TRBD1|TRBV25-1|TRBJ2-3
CASEIGTGQYF
TGTGCCAGCGAAATCGGGACAGGGCAGTATTTT
>many|.|TRBV21-1|TRBJ1-1
CASSKRGLLRTEAFF
TGTGCCAGCAGCAAACGCGGACTCCTCCGGACTGAAGCTTTCTTT
>.|.|TRBV25-1|TRBJ2-2
CASSERTGRHGEQFF
TGTGCCAGCAGTGAACGAACAGGTCGCCACGGGGAGCAGTTTTTT
>few|TRBD1|TRBV19|TRBJ1-6
CASSNDDRGNNSPLHF
TGTGCCAGTAGCAATGACGACAGGGGAAATAATTCACCCCTCCACTTT
>few|.|TRBV10-3|TRBJ2-7
CAISGGDSYEQYF
TGTGCCATCAGTGGGGGGGACTCCTACGAGCAGTACTTC
>.|TRBD1|TRBV28|TRBJ2-7
CASSFPSLGTGFYDQYF
TGTGCCAGCAGTTTCCCCAGCCTCGGGACAGGTTTCTACGATCAGTACTTC
>few|.|TRBV30|TRBJ1-6
CALRDGNNSPLHF
TGTGCCCTCCGGGACGGAAATAATTCACCCCTCCACTTT
>.|TRBD2|TRBV6-5|TRBJ2-2
CASSSLAGVSTGELFF
TGTGCCAGCAGTTCTCTAGCGGGGGTGAGCACCGGGGAGCTGTTTTTT
>.|TRBD1|TRBV12-3/TRBV12-4|TRBJ1-5
CASRSGQGYNGNQPQHF
TGTGCCAGCAGGTCTGGACAGGGCTACAACGGCAATCAGCCCCAGCATTTT
>many|.|TRBV10-2|TRBJ1-1
CASSELLGLNTEAFF
TGCGCCAGCAGTGAGTTGTTGGGCTTGAACACTGAAGCTTTCTTT
>.|.|TRBV4-3|TRBJ2-2
CASSQDRSYAGELFF
TGCGCCAGCAGCCAAGATCGCAGCTATGCCGGGGAGCTGTTTTTT
>.|.|TRBV19|TRBJ2-1
CASSIVANEQFF
TGTGCCAGTAGTATTGTAGCTAATGAGCAGTTCTTC
>.|.|TRBV4-3|TRBJ2-5
CASSQTFGGEETQYF
TGCGCCAGCAGCCAAACGTTCGGGGGCGAGGAGACCCAGTACTTC
>many|.|TRBV20-1|TRBJ1-1
CSARDRGTEAFF
TGCAGTGCTAGAGATCGCGGCACTGAAGCTTTCTTT
>many|TRBD1|TRBV7-9|TRBJ2-7
CASSLGPGQEYEQYF
TGTGCCAGCAGCTTAGGGCCGGGACAGGAATACGAGCAGTACTTC
>few|.|TRBV11-2|TRBJ2-3
CASSLVVGTQYF
TGTGCCAGCAGCTTAGTGGTGGGTACGCAGTATTTT
>.|.|TRBV10-3|TRBJ2-7
CASLGNDNEQYF
TGTGCCAGCCTCGGGAACGACAACGAGCAGTACTTC
>.|.|TRBV6-5|TRBJ1-6
CASSYQPRSWNSPLHF
TGTGCCAGCAGTTACCAGCCCCGGTCATGGAATTCACCCCTCCACTTT
>.|.|TRBV6-4|TRBJ1-4
CASSEGEKLFF
TGTGCCAGCAGTGAGGGTGAAAAACTGTTTTTT
>.|.|TRBV11-2|TRBJ1-6
CASSFETGGSPLHF
TGTGCCAGCAGCTTTGAGACTGGGGGATCACCCCTCCACTTT
>.|.|TRBV7-9|TRBJ2-7
CASSLVASVASYEQYF
TGTGCCAGCAGCTTAGTTGCTAGCGTGGCCTCCTACGAGCAGTACTTC
>many|TRBD2|TRBV20-1|TRBJ2-3
CSAIAGEDTQYF
TGCAGTGCTATAGCGGGAGAAGATACGCAGTATTTT
>few|TRBD1|TRBV2|TRBJ1-6
CASSDRGINSPLHF
TGTGCCAGCAGTGACAGGGGGATTAATTCACCCCTCCACTTT
>few|.|TRBV24-1|TRBJ2-3
CATSDLGTDTQYF
TGTGCCACCAGTGACTTGGGGACAGATACGCAGTATTTT
>many|.|TRBV9|TRBJ1-1
CASSVVTENTEAFF
TGTGCCAGCAGCGTAGTCACGGAGAACACTGAAGCTTTCTTT